This TCR beta chain was retrieved from a study of cytomegalovirus exposure and HLA in healthy donors. A remark on this clone: Its antigen remains unknown.

Points from the study as a whole: Some TCR beta chains (approximately 180 of them) were listed as cytomegalovirus-associated. Further analysis, carried out later, found HLA-associated TCR beta chains more clonally expanded than equally common other chains. Later work associated roughly 15,000 TCR beta sequences with HLA alleles at 0.05 false discovery rate.

The PCR contained 60 Vbeta and 13 Jbeta primers. Libraries were prepared by immunoSEQ multiplex PCR; TCRdb keeps only in-frame clonotypes and omits some of them. The listing records approximately 40,000 clones. The CDR3 totals 18 residues. The V gene lost 1 base and the J gene lost 4 bases, with 22 bases spanning the gap. CDR1 and CDR2 from the germline V gene are MGHDK and SYGVNS. The source of this sequence is a woman aged 25-40 years in good health and CMV-seronegative. The gene calls are TRBV25-1 and TRBJ2-5; no definite D call. The specimen sequenced was PBMCs. The CDR3 is CASSEFSSHTGGPETQYF. CDR3 nucleotides: TGTGCCAGCAGTGAATTTTCCTCTCATACGGGTGGCCCAGAGACCCAGTACTTC.